This TCR beta chain was documented in a study of T cells in localized non-small cell lung cancer. Overall study results and limits: Because only a single region of the tumor was sequenced, heterogeneity remains possible.

On this clone: Its antigen is unknown.

The CDR3 has 16 amino acids. Per germline, CDR1 SGDLS and CDR2 YYNGEE. Trimming took 0 bases from V and 0 from J; bases not matched to a gene: 4. Profiling relied on immunoSEQ multiplex PCR, and the TCRdb table lists in-frame clones only, not all of them. Among tens of thousands of clones listed, approximately 90% were seen once. The clonotype comes from a female donor over 55 with stage I lung adenocarcinoma. The input for sequencing was peripheral blood, taken before any cancer treatment. The chain has TRBV9 and TRBJ2-3; TRBD1 aligns across 7 bases. The CDR3: CASSVGVQGSTDTQYF. In DNA, the CDR3 is TGTGCCAGCAGCGTAGGGGTACAGGGGAGCACAGATACGCAGTATTTT.